This TCR beta chain was documented in a study of cytomegalovirus exposure and HLA in healthy donors. Researchers ran the PCR with 60 Vbeta and 13 Jbeta primers. The assay was immunoSEQ multiplex PCR, and TCRdb's table has in-frame clones only and misses some. The listing contains about 140,000 clones. V was shortened by 2 bases and J by 1 base, with 10 bases between the two germline ends. The CDR3 is 16 residues long. CDR1 is SGHRS and CDR2 is YFSETQ in the germline V gene. This clonotype originated in a man between 35 and 55 years old in good health and CMV-seronegative. The V and J genes are TRBV5-1 and TRBJ2-6; possibly TRBD2 for D (6 bases). Sequenced material: PBMCs. Here the CDR3 reads CASSLMGGSGANVLTF. Here the CDR3 DNA reads TGCGCCAGCAGCTTAATGGGGGGTTCTGGGGCCAACGTCCTGACTTTC. The full variable domain, with the rest looked up from reference TRBV5-1 and TRBJ2-6, is KAGVTQTPRYLIKTRGQQVTLSCSPISGHRSVSWYQQTPGQGLQFLFEYFSETQRNKGNFPGRFSGRQFSNSRSEMNVSTLELGDSALYLCASSLMGGSGANVLTFGAGSRLTVL.